This T cell receptor beta chain appears in the sequencing data of a study of radiotherapy plus CTLA-4 blockade in lung cancer. Turning to the study itself: Disease control was seen in about 30% of patients, objective responses in roughly 17%. Study-wide findings and caveats: In blood, after radiotherapy plus ipilimumab, tumor-derived TCR clones expanded.

The germline V gene encodes CDR1 MNHNY and CDR2 SVGAGI (reference sequence). CDR3 length: 14 amino acids. Germline trimming cut 3 bases from V and 1 base from J; bases unmatched to any gene: 1. The protocol was immunoSEQ multiplex PCR, while the TCRdb copy is restricted to in-frame clones and leaves out a portion. The data show some 110,000 clones, with 85% to 90% seen just once and approximately 7% held by the top ten. Notes on this clone: Its antigen is unidentified.

This chain connects TRBV6-6 to TRBJ2-3; 7 positions agree with TRBD2. The source of this sequence is a human donor with non-small cell lung cancer that progressed on radiotherapy plus ipilimumab. The input for sequencing was peripheral blood, taken from a patient treated with radiotherapy plus ipilimumab. As DNA, the CDR3 is TGTGCCAGCAGTTATGGGGGGGGCACAGATACGCAGTATTTT. Amino acid sequence: CASSYGGGTDTQYF.